This T cell receptor beta chain was retrieved from a study of cytomegalovirus exposure and HLA in healthy donors. Primers: 60 Vbeta forward and 13 Jbeta reverse. Profiled with immunoSEQ multiplex PCR; TCRdb holds only in-frame clones, not every one. The table gives some 76,000 clones; the top ten clones make up roughly 0.89% of it. Germline loops: CDR1 LGHNA, CDR2 YSLEER. The CDR3 totals 18 residues. The V end lost 0 bases, the J end lost 0 bases, and 14 bases lay between the germline ends. The J gene is TRBJ2-2, the V gene TRBV4-3, with D maybe TRBD2 (5 bases). Source material: PBMCs. This clonotype was obtained from a boy younger than 18 in good health and CMV-seronegative. CDR3 DNA sequence: TGCGCCAGCAGCCAAGATGGGTTGCGAGCGGCGAACACCGGGGAGCTGTTTTTT. Protein product: CASSQDGLRAANTGELFF.